This TCR beta chain appears in the sequencing data of a study of identical twins. From the 5' RACE reads, TCRdb called clonotypes with MiXCR, one entry per CDR3 protein. The table lists hundreds of thousands of distinct CDR3 sequences, 8.6% of them singletons, with around 0.98% in the top ten. This sample was also put to use in a study of yellow fever vaccine responses in identical twins.

The clonotype originates from a woman aged 18 to 35 in good health. Sequences were obtained from PBMCs.

This CDR3 is CASSSLTSGRRYEQFF. DNA of the CDR3: TGTGCCAGCAGCTCCCTTACTAGCGGGAGAAGGTATGAGCAGTTCTTC. V and J are TRBV7-9 and TRBJ2-1; 11 bases match TRBD2. The CDR3 sequence is 16 residues long. V shed 4 bases and J 8 bases; nucleotides not matched to a gene: 10. The germline V gene encodes CDR1 SEHNR and CDR2 FQNEAQ (reference sequence).